The 23 T cell receptor beta chains below come from one sample, sequenced in a study of blood T cell repertoires in COVID-19. TCRdb's copy holds only in-frame clones and misses some; the assay was immunoSEQ multiplex PCR. The sample comprises 200,000 or so clones, roughly four fifths of which are singletons, and roughly 2.3% rests with the top ten. Sequencing used peripheral blood. The source of these receptors is a woman aged 55-70 years with acute or convalescent COVID-19.

J is TRBJ1-1 and V is TRBV3-1 (or the pseudogene TRBV3-2), with no clear D. This CDR3 has 14 residues. Trimming stripped 4 bases from V and 0 bases from J, with 9 bases between. From germline, CDR1 is LGHDT and CDR2 YNNKEL (reference sequence). CDR3 bases: TGTGCCAGCAGCCCTCTTGGAGTGAACACTGAAGCTTTCTTT. As protein: CASSPLGVNTEAFF.

The chain combines TRBV19 with TRBJ2-3; 11 nucleotides match TRBD2. In germline, CDR1 is LNHDA, CDR2 SQIVND (reference sequence). The junction had 2 bases not matched to a gene; V was cut back by 5 bases and J by 7 bases. CDR3 length: 13 amino acids. The DNA for the CDR3 is TGTGCCAGTAGTCCTAGCGGGGGGAATACGCAGTATTTT. Residues: CASSPSGGNTQYF.

The chain employs TRBV11-2 and TRBJ2-1; 10 bases fit TRBD1. V lost 7 bases, J lost 8 bases, and 5 bases stayed unmatched. Germline CDR1 and CDR2: SGHAT and FQNNGV. This CDR3 is built from 13 residues. CDR3 bases: TGTGCCAGCATTCGACAGGGGGCCTATGAGCAGTTCTTC. Amino acids: CASIRQGAYEQFF.

In this sample, this clone turned up once. This chain joins TRBV5-5 and TRBJ2-7; D may be TRBD1 (5 bases). Germline V gene sequence: CDR1 SGHKS, CDR2 YYEKEE (reference sequence). Trimming removed 0 bases from V and 1 base from J, with 8 bases in between. The CDR3 is made up of 14 amino acids. Here the CDR3 reads CASSLDSGSYEQYF. The CDR3 region has the DNA TGTGCCAGCAGCTTGGATTCAGGGTCCTACGAGCAGTACTTC.

V is TRBV7-9 and J is TRBJ1-1; D possibly corresponds to TRBD1 (6 bases). Trimming cost V 11 bases and J 8 bases, with 21 bases left between them. The CDR3 covers 13 residues. Germline V lookup: CDR1 SEHNR, CDR2 FQNEAQ (reference sequence). In DNA, the CDR3 is TGTGCCCAGAGCCAGGGGTTAATCCAAGAAGCTTTCTTT. This gives the protein CAQSQGLIQEAFF. Complete variable domain (other parts from reference TRBV7-9 and TRBJ1-1): DTGVSQNPRHKITKRGQNVTFRCDPISEHNRLYWYRQTLGQGPEFLTYFQNEAQLEKSRLLSDRFSAERPKGSFSTLEIQRTEQGDSAMYLCAQSQGLIQEAFFGQGTRLTVV.

V usage is TRBV13 and J usage is TRBJ1-3; D call uncertain. The V end was cut by 4 bases, the J end by 4 bases, with 5 bases between. CDR1 and CDR2 from the germline V gene are PRHDT and FYEKMQ (reference sequence). This CDR3 comprises 12 residues. The CDR3 reads CASSSQGNTIYF. In DNA form, the CDR3 reads TGTGCCAGCAGCTCACAGGGAAACACCATATATTTT.

This clone was seen just once. The chain employs TRBV6-4 and TRBJ1-4, with unresolved D. Per germline, CDR1 MRHNA and CDR2 SNTAGT. The CDR3 consists of 15 residues. With 11 bases removed from V and 11 bases from J, the gap between germline ends came to 27 bases. CDR3 in DNA: TGTGCCTGCGTATTGTTGAGGGCCCCAAGGAAGAAACTGTTTTTT. This translates into CACVLLRAPRKKLFF.

The chain combines TRBV7-9 with TRBJ2-5; possibly TRBD2 for D (7 bases). Between the trimmed V and J ends, which lost 2 bases and 5 bases, there was a span of 12 bases. Germline V gives CDR1 SEHNR, CDR2 FQNEAQ (reference sequence). The CDR3 is made up of 14 amino acids. CDR3 sequence reads: CASSLSGGQETQYF. In nucleotides, the CDR3 is TGTGCCAGCAGCTTATCCGGGGGGCAGGAGACCCAGTACTTC.

The sample holds a few counts of this clone. The chain has TRBV27 and TRBJ2-3; 12 nucleotides line up with TRBD2. This CDR3 is built from 15 residues. In germline, CDR1 is MNHEY, CDR2 SMNVEV (reference sequence). The V and J ends lost 5 bases and 4 bases, in that order; junction bases with no gene match: 4. The CDR3 sequence is CASSKRLAGADTQYF. The CDR3 DNA reads TGTGCCAGCAGTAAACGACTAGCGGGGGCAGATACGCAGTATTTT.

The sample holds a few counts of this clone. V and J are TRBV11-2 and TRBJ1-3; the match to TRBD1 covers 10 bases. Germline V gene lookup returns CDR1 SGHAT and CDR2 FQNNGV. CDR3 length: 14 amino acids. The junction had 2 bases not matched to a gene; V was cut back by 5 bases and J by 4 bases. The CDR3 DNA sequence: TGTGCCAGCAGCGGGGACAGGGGAGGAAACACCATATATTTT. It is translated as CASSGDRGGNTIYF. Full variable domain (outside the CDR3, taken from reference TRBV11-2 and TRBJ1-3): EAGVAQSPRYKIIEKRQSVAFWCNPISGHATLYWYQQILGQGPKLLIQFQNNGVVDDSQLPKDRFSAERLKGVDSTLKIQPAKLEDSAVYLCASSGDRGGNTIYFGEGSWLTVV.

This clone was picked up one time. The chain employs TRBV28 and TRBJ1-5, with 7 nucleotides matching TRBD1. V gave up 5 bases and J gave up 4 bases; unmatched junction bases: 8. This CDR3 region has 15 residues. CDR1 MDHEN and CDR2 SYDVKM come from the germline V gene. CDR3 protein: CASSLTGQINQPQHF. Here the CDR3 DNA reads TGTGCCAGCAGTCTTACGGGACAGATTAATCAGCCCCAGCATTTT.

V and J are TRBV30 and TRBJ2-6; 8 nucleotides align to TRBD1. This CDR3 has 15 amino acids. The ends lost 5 bases at V and 2 bases at J; junction bases unmatched: 5. Germline CDR1 GTSNPN, CDR2 SVGIG (reference sequence). In nucleotides, the CDR3 is TGTGCCTGGGCCCTACAGGGGGCTGGGGCCAACGTCCTGACTTTC. This translates into CAWALQGAGANVLTF.

The chain has TRBV19 and TRBJ1-2; possibly TRBD1 for D (6 bases). This CDR3 is built from 11 residues. Germline V gene lookup returns CDR1 LNHDA and CDR2 SQIVND (reference sequence). The CDR3 DNA sequence: TGTGCGGGTGCAGGGGACTATGGCTACACCTTC. It is translated as CAGAGDYGYTF.

The chain links TRBV20-1 to TRBJ2-7; no clear D. The V gene lost 3 bases and the J gene lost 0 bases, with 6 bases spanning the gap. Germline V CDR1 and CDR2: DFQATT, SNEGSKA (reference sequence). The CDR3 has 12 amino acids. CDR3 sequence reads: CSASLSSYEQYF. The CDR3 nucleotides read TGCAGTGCTAGTCTGAGCTCCTACGAGCAGTACTTC.

The chain employs TRBV5-1 and TRBJ2-1, with 12 nucleotides matching TRBD2. The germline CDR1 and CDR2 sequences are SGHRS and YFSETQ. The CDR3 contains 15 residues. With 4 bases clipped from V and 4 bases from J, the junction kept 3 bases outside the gene matches. The CDR3 spells CASSMTSGGYNEQFF. The CDR3 DNA follows: TGCGCCAGCAGCATGACTAGCGGGGGATACAATGAGCAGTTCTTC.

The gene calls are TRBV24-1 and TRBJ2-3; D is uncertain. The V gene lost 4 bases and the J gene lost 10 bases, with 26 bases spanning the gap. CDR1 and CDR2 from the germline V gene are KGHDR and SFDVKD. The CDR3 extends over 17 amino acids. The CDR3 loop reads CATSDRFDVPTADPQYF. CDR3 bases: TGTGCCACCAGTGACCGATTTGACGTACCGACGGCGGATCCGCAGTATTTT.

The V call is TRBV27, the J call TRBJ2-1; 13 bases align to TRBD2. The CDR3 runs to 20 residues. Trimming cost V 6 bases and J 2 bases; bases outside gene matches: 16. Germline V gene data show CDR1 as MNHEY and CDR2 as SMNVEV (reference sequence). CDR3 in DNA: TGTGCCAGCAGAGGGTCTAAACTAGCGGGGGGGCCGAAGCCCTACAATGAGCAGTTCTTC. Amino acid sequence: CASRGSKLAGGPKPYNEQFF.

The V call is TRBV5-6, the J call TRBJ2-5; TRBD2 agrees at 7 bases. V was pared by 2 bases and J by 4 bases, with 5 bases of the junction left unmatched. CDR3 length: 14 residues. The germline V gene encodes CDR1 SGHDT and CDR2 YYEEEE. The DNA of the CDR3 is TGTGCCAGCAGCTTTTCTGGGGGGGTAGAGACCCAGTACTTC. This encodes CASSFSGGVETQYF.

The genes are TRBV5-1 and TRBJ2-2; a possible D gene is TRBD2 (5 bases). Germline V gene data show CDR1 as SGHRS and CDR2 as YFSETQ. CDR3 length: 14 residues. With 4 bases removed from V and 5 bases from J, the gap between germline ends came to 12 bases. CDR3 nucleotides: TGCGCCAGCAGCCACGAGGGTAATACCGGGGAGCTGTTTTTT. Residues: CASSHEGNTGELFF. The full variable domain, with the rest looked up from reference TRBV5-1 and TRBJ2-2, is KAGVTQTPRYLIKTRGQQVTLSCSPISGHRSVSWYQQTPGQGLQFLFEYFSETQRNKGNFPGRFSGRQFSNSRSEMNVSTLELGDSALYLCASSHEGNTGELFFGEGSRLTVL.

This clone was seen a single time. The V call is TRBV3-1 (or the pseudogene TRBV3-2), the J call TRBJ1-5, with TRBD1 matching over 8 bases. Germline V lookup: CDR1 LGHDT, CDR2 YNNKEL (reference sequence). The CDR3 length is 16 residues. V shed 3 bases and J 9 bases; nucleotides not matched to a gene: 13. The CDR3 DNA follows: TGTGCCAGCAGCCAGTCAGGACAGGGCGGAATGCGGCCCCAGCATTTT. Protein sequence: CASSQSGQGGMRPQHF.

This sequence joins TRBV4-1 and TRBJ1-3; 7 bases agree with TRBD1. The CDR3 sequence is 14 residues long. J lost 4 bases, V lost 3 bases, and 3 bases had no gene match. CDR1 and CDR2 (germline): MGHRA, YSYEKL. CDR3 nucleotide sequence: TGCGCCAGCAGCCAGAAGGACAGGGGAAACACCATATATTTT. Translating gives CASSQKDRGNTIYF.

The CDR3 DNA is TGCGCCAGCAGCCTCCTGGGACAGAATAACTATGGCTACACCTTC. Amino acid sequence: CASSLLGQNNYGYTF. The rearrangement joins TRBV4-3 to TRBJ1-2; 7 positions agree with TRBD1. Germline values: CDR1 LGHNA, CDR2 YSLEER. V was pared by 4 bases and J by 1 base, with 6 bases of the junction left unmatched. This CDR3 is 15 amino acids long.

The CDR3 sequence: CASSLVGGIDYGYTF. CDR3 coding DNA: TGTGCCAGCAGCTTAGTAGGAGGAATCGACTATGGCTACACCTTC. The J gene is TRBJ1-2, the V gene TRBV11-2; D gene uncertain. The length of the CDR3 is 15 residues. From germline, CDR1 is SGHAT and CDR2 FQNNGV. Between the trimmed V and J ends, which lost 1 base and 3 bases, there was a span of 12 bases.